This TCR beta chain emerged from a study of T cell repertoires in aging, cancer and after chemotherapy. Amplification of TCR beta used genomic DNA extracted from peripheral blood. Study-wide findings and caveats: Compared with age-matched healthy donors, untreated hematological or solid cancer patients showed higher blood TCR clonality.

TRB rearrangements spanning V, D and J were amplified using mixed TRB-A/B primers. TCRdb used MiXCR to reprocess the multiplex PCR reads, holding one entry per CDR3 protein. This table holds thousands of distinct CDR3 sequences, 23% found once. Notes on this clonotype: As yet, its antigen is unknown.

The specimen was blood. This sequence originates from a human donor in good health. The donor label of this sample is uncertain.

CDR3 loop: CASSLVLAGVGETQYF. The CDR3, as DNA: TGCGCCAGCAGCTTGGTATTAGCGGGAGTTGGAGAGACCCAGTACTTC. J is TRBJ2-5 and V is TRBV5-1; TRBD2 matches at 9 bases. The junction had 7 bases not matched to a gene; V was cut back by 0 bases and J by 4 bases. In germline, CDR1 is SGHRS, CDR2 YFSETQ. The CDR3 runs to 16 residues. Based on the CDR3 plus reference TRBV5-1 and TRBJ2-5, the full variable domain is KAGVTQTPRYLIKTRGQQVTLSCSPISGHRSVSWYQQTPGQGLQFLFEYFSETQRNKGNFPGRFSGRQFSNSRSEMNVSTLELGDSALYLCASSLVLAGVGETQYFGPGTRLLVL.